In its sample, the clone carrying this T cell receptor beta chain was seen many times. Its antigen is currently unknown. This sample is drawn from a study of early T cells in non-severe SARS-CoV-2 infection. Study information: Chains from this unsorted whole-blood bulk RNA could not be paired. Notes on the study in general: Using VDJdb, the matching emphasized anti-spike CD8 responses while missing private and CD4 specificities.

The CDR3 sequence is 12 residues long. The ends were cut back, 5 bases at V and 3 bases at J, with 8 bases in the middle. Individual cDNA molecules were tagged with unique molecular identifiers, the study reported. TCRdb passed the 5' RACE reads through MiXCR, listing each CDR3 protein once. The profile shows approximately 81,000 distinct CDR3 sequences, more than 13% of them singletons. This clonotype was sampled from an adult who was a healthcare worker with PCR-confirmed SARS-CoV-2 infection or an uninfected control (not recorded which). The chain combines TRBV12-3 or TRBV12-4 with TRBJ2-7, with a tentative D call TRBD1 (5 bases). Specimen: whole blood. The CDR3 loop reads CASSPGIYEQYF. DNA of the CDR3: TGTGCCAGCAGTCCAGGGATCTACGAGCAGTACTTC.